Detailed here is one T cell receptor beta chain. Assay: immunoSEQ multiplex PCR; the TCRdb copy retains only in-frame clones and omits some. The sample gives some 38,000 clones, roughly 92% of which show up once; about a sixth is in the top ten. This sample is drawn from a study of a mutant IDH1 vaccine in newly diagnosed glioma. Study overall: Former treatment meant radiotherapy, temozolomide, or both; the majority had gotten both.

Germline V CDR1 and CDR2: KGHSH, LQKENI. The CDR3 is made up of 14 amino acids. The germline V and J ends were trimmed by 5 bases and 3 bases, with 13 bases remaining between them. Time point given: baseline, week 1 (first vaccination visit). Treatment specified: pre-vaccination baseline after standard-of-care therapy. The genes are TRBV18 and TRBJ1-1, with a tentative D call TRBD1 (5 bases). This specimen was PBMCs, taken from a glioma patient treated with radiotherapy, temozolomide or both. The TCR comes from a man aged 18-30 years with glioma. Here the CDR3 DNA reads TGTGCCAGCTCATCCCTGACAGTGGACACTGAAGCTTTCTTT. Residues: CASSSLTVDTEAFF.